The source of this TCR beta chain is a study of T-cell memory formation after mild COVID-19. 5'RACE primed from the constant segment yielded TCR alpha and TCR beta cDNA libraries bearing sample barcodes and UMIs. A single record per CDR3 protein comes from TCRdb applying MiXCR to the 5' RACE reads. The sample lists about 81,000 distinct CDR3 sequences, 25% occurring once. Study-wide results and limits: CD4+ contracting clones lay mainly in CM and EM, CD8+ ones in EMRA.

With regard to this clonotype: Antigen: not known.

V was shortened by 5 bases and J by 7 bases, with 14 bases between the two germline ends. This CDR3 has 13 residues. Germline CDR1 SEHNR, CDR2 FQNEAQ (reference sequence). This chain connects TRBV7-9 to TRBJ1-1, with D unresolved. The receptor was derived from a man aged 18 to 29 who had mild COVID-19 (a few samples of this study predate the infection). Cell type and time point are not known. The material sequenced was PBMCs or a T cell subset sorted from them (not recorded which). The CDR3 DNA is TGTGCCAGCAGCGTCAAGGAGATCGTTGAAGCTTTCTTT. This translates into CASSVKEIVEAFF.